This paragraph covers one T cell receptor beta chain sequence. The table lists this clone with a few counts. Its antigen specificity is not known. No base quality values were provided; no much bigger clone lies one nucleotide off. CDR1 and CDR2 are drawn from the germline V gene (reference sequence): GTSNPN, SVGIG. V is reduced by 0 bases and J by 4 bases, leaving a spacing of 10 bases between them. Spanning cysteine to phenylalanine, the CDR3 consists of 15 amino acids. CDR3 DNA only is kept here, 45 bases in frame from base 1. These data originate in a study of cytomegalovirus exposure and HLA in healthy donors listed by TCRdb under 2017. A note on the overall study: According to a later analysis, one platform produced both the 120 validation repertoires and the approximately 600 repertoires of the first cohort. The aim of the study was to test whether cataloging public T cell receptors could identify signatures of past pathogen exposure. Besides the first cohort of 550 to 750 subjects, a separate validation cohort made up of some 110 different subjects was used. High-throughput TCR immunosequencing, statistical association of individual TCRs with disease status, and machine learning were combined to predict cytomegalovirus infection status.

The library was obtained by the immunoSEQ multiplex PCR assay. The authors processed their data as follows. To diagnose cytomegalovirus status from the catalog of TCR beta chain sequences, a statistical classification framework was built. The table was pulled from immuneACCESS by TCRdb, which kept in-frame rearrangements only. Such tables lose some clones; where checked, under half of the loss comes from unresolved V genes, and the rest has no known cause. The DNA gave D and trimming, while V, J and clone size come from that table. Across this sample there are 95,000 to 120,000 clones, with 70% to 90% seen only once. The ten largest clonotypes hold 3% of the sample. Overall results and qualifications from the work: In vitro tests confirmed that three of the cytomegalovirus-associated TCR beta chains recognize cytomegalovirus antigens. While some public TCRs were present in many individuals, most TCR sequences turned up only very rarely across donors. Of the cluster scores, about 94% were above 0 in a later analysis, which found that TCRs clustered in the first cohort also tended to co-occur in the 95 to 150 validation repertoires. In both the original and validation cohorts, the classifier was reported to diagnose cytomegalovirus status with high specificity and sensitivity. The validation cohort had no HLA typing available for a later analysis, so co-occurrence within that cohort was assessed over all 130 or so repertoires. In the study, 164 TCR beta chains were listed as associated with cytomegalovirus. The authors suggested that the approach could potentially be extended to other disease states and immunological phenotypes.

Donors formed part of the validation cohort, which comprised 120 subjects and was distinct from the first cohort of 670 or so subjects. Sequenced material: PBMCs. The clonotype was recovered from a woman aged 18-35 years in good health and CMV-seronegative. The V gene is TRBV30 and the J gene is TRBJ2-6; too little of a D gene remains to name it. CDR3 protein: CAWSVAPRGANVLTF. The nucleotide sequence reads TGTGCCTGGAGTGTAGCCCCGAGAGGGGCCAACGTCCTGACTTTC.